This T cell receptor beta chain was obtained from a study of T cell changes during pregnancy in multiple sclerosis. This CDR3 has 13 amino acids. V lost 7 bases, J lost 1 base, and 10 bases lay in between. Germline V lookup: CDR1 MNHNY, CDR2 SVGAGI (reference sequence). Clones were sequenced by immunoSEQ multiplex PCR, and TCRdb holds only the in-frame ones, with some missing. The sample carries over 45,000 clones, about nine tenths recorded once. V is TRBV6-6 and J is TRBJ1-1; D is ambiguous. This receptor was taken from a female donor with multiple sclerosis, enrolled in a pregnancy study. The sample in question was CD4+ T cells from peripheral blood mononuclear cells, obtained in the second trimester of pregnancy. CDR3 sequence (DNA): TGTGCCAGCATGAGGGAATCGAACACTGAAGCTTTCTTT. Translating it yields CASMRESNTEAFF.